The source of this T cell receptor (beta chain) is a study of cytomegalovirus exposure and HLA in healthy donors. Study results and limitations: Later work showed greater clonal expansion in HLA-associated TCR beta chains than in equally common others. TCR beta sequences reportedly predicted most subjects' HLA-A and HLA-B alleles accurately.

About this clone: Its matching antigen is unknown.

J was trimmed by 8 bases and V by 4 bases; bases with no gene match: 7. The CDR3 length is 13 residues. Germline CDR1 reads SGHRS; CDR2 reads YFSETQ. Amplification used 60 Vbeta primers and 13 Jbeta primers. Using immunoSEQ multiplex PCR, the repertoire was profiled, and TCRdb retains in-frame clones only, with some absent. The sample gives around 100,000 clones, 65% to 80% of which show up once; approximately 15% is in the top ten. The chain carries TRBV5-1 and TRBJ1-2; 8 bases match TRBD1. Sequences were obtained from PBMCs. This TCR was recovered from a woman between 18 and 29 years old in good health and CMV-seropositive. The CDR3 spells CASSPTGDGGYTF. CDR3 bases: TGCGCCAGCAGCCCGACAGGGGATGGGGGCTACACCTTC.